This note documents a single T cell receptor beta chain sequence. What antigen it recognizes has not been identified. Per-nucleotide qualities are absent, and no much larger clonotype sits a single base away. The sample belongs to a study of shared clonotypes between healthy human individuals (dated by TCRdb to the early 2020s). Describing the broader study: Two women and a few men aged 18 to 49 years were included in the cohort. For each donor, CD4 naive and CD4 memory were each given three plates, CD8 naive was given two plates, and CD8 memory was given one plate. Different laboratories and diverse techniques were used to prepare libraries and sequence TCR repertoires, to increase sequencing depth and limit assay-specific biases. Between about 0.9 and 8.9 billion PBMCs per donor were obtained by leukapheresis. Blood TCR repertoires of a handful of healthy adults were deeply sequenced to estimate repertoire size and the extent of clonotype sharing between individuals. General conclusions and limits of the study: Because the study included a small number of donors, the genetic and exposure-history diversity represented was limited. Compared with non-shared clonotypes, clonotypes shared by all four sorted-subset donors had higher generation probabilities. When a few donors were compared, the shared fraction of clonotypes was approximately 5% for naive CD4, roughly 3.4% for naive CD8, 2% to 2.5% for memory CD4, and roughly 0.43% for memory CD8. Naive subsets generally had larger estimated clonotype richness than memory subsets. Pairwise subsampling indicated that sequencing depth was expected to affect the degree of clonotype sharing among donors. Even with the large sequencing depth, rarefaction of the sorted-subset datasets indicated that sequencing was incomplete. Sampling was limited to blood, and TCR repertoires in tissue likely differ from TCR repertoires in blood.

Donors were healthy HIV-negative adults with no recently reported acute infections or vaccinations. Every donor was a Caucasian adult residing in Nashville, Tennessee, USA. Magnetic negative selection was used to enrich CD4+ T cells, after which naive cells were positively selected on CD45RA and the negative fraction became the memory subset. After blood collection by leukapheresis, PBMCs were isolated using Ficoll-Histopaque density gradient centrifugation and then cryopreserved in the vapor phase of liquid nitrogen. Analytical flow cytometry was used to check the purity and quantity of every magnetically sorted T cell population. Genomic DNA was isolated from every sorted fraction and measured by UV absorbance on a Nanodrop 2000c. Using the deep immunoSEQ assay, TCR CDR3 regions were amplified from genomic DNA by multiplex PCR. Extracted genomic DNA from each cell subset was distributed evenly across all wells of several immunoSEQ 96-well plates, and each plate was treated as a replicate. For sorted subsets, approximately 200 ng of genomic DNA, equivalent to roughly 33,000 T cell genomes, went into each replicate PCR. The purified libraries were quantified using a Qubit 3.0 fluorometer, sized with a Bioanalyzer 2100, and then quantified again using the KAPA Library Quantification kit. A separate single-read 150-cycle Illumina NextSeq 550 flow cell was used to sequence each immunoSEQ 96-well plate. The original pipeline was this. Because the immunoSEQ output included only junctional sequences and no quality scores, the filtering could not be the same as the filtering used for full-length reads. Sequences were annotated with PyIR, a Python wrapper for IgBLAST v1.9, and V/J genes and CDR3 were assigned using IMGT germline references. Reads with weak V/J assignments (E-value above 1e-6), missing CDR3, stop codons, out-of-frame junctions, or ambiguous translated residues were removed. V3J clonotypes were defined as sequences sharing the same inferred V gene, J gene, and CDR3 amino acid sequence. To compute the percentage overlap between repertoires, the number of shared unique clonotypes was divided by the size of the smaller repertoire. RTK rarefaction, the Chao1 estimator, and Recon v2.1 estimates of unobserved clonotypes were used to assess repertoire richness. Generation probabilities for all TCRbeta clonotypes obtained by the gDNA method from a handful of donors were computed using OLGA. Sourced from immuneACCESS, this table was stored by TCRdb with only in-frame sequences that have V and J called. A share of the clones is absent; for the studies checked, an unresolved V gene accounts for under half, and the remainder has no known explanation. V and J calls and clone size are those listed in that table; D and trimming were worked out from the DNA. In all, the sample holds about 1.1 million clones, and around 78% of those were seen once. Under 0.6% of the sample rests with the top ten.

The germline V gene (reference sequence) sets CDR1 to LNHNV and CDR2 to YYDKDF. V lost 0 bases and J lost 10 bases; the stretch between them is 15 bases long. The CDR3, from cysteine to phenylalanine, totals 14 residues. Only the CDR3 DNA is retained, 42 bases long and in frame from the first base. The receptor comes from a man between 18 and 29 years old in good health. Some clones in this sample may be carry-over from other donors' samples. This chain joins TRBV15 to TRBJ1-1; a confident D gene designation cannot be given. Source material: memory CD4+ T cells from PBMCs. The cell subset or site label, read with the paper, signifies: CD45RA-negative fraction. Read as DNA, the sequence is TGTGCCACCAGCAGAGATGTAGGTCCCCTTCGAGCTTTCTTT. Translation gives CATSRDVGPLRAFF.